This is a list of T cell receptor beta chains from one sample in a study of cytomegalovirus exposure and HLA in healthy donors. Sequencing used immunoSEQ multiplex PCR; TCRdb keeps in-frame clones, though not all of them. The sample has approximately 84,000 clones, roughly 73% seen once. The sample taken for sequencing was PBMCs. The origin of the receptors is a man in his forties in good health and CMV-seronegative. Each CDR3 is given with its conserved first and last residue. The order of the fields is D gene, V gene, clone size, J gene, CDR3 DNA, CDR3 protein. D genes are given only for firm matches. The size entry is marked missing in some rows and otherwise reads once, few, many or a size class.

-	TRBV30	-	TRBJ2-3	TGTGCCTCTAGGGGATACACAGATACGCAGTATTTT	CASRGYTDTQYF
TRBD1	TRBV2	once	TRBJ1-2	TGTGCCAGCAGAAACACCGGGACAGGGGAGTGGAACTACACCTTC	CASRNTGTGEWNYTF
-	TRBV5-6	once	TRBJ2-5	TGTGCCAGCAGCTTGGCAGGGCATGAGACCCAGTACTTC	CASSLAGHETQYF
TRBD1	TRBV7-9	-	TRBJ1-4	TGTGCCAGCAGCTCGAACCGGGACAGGGGTATAAGACTGTTTTTT	CASSSNRDRGIRLFF
TRBD1	TRBV29-1	-	TRBJ2-5	TGCAGCGTTTGGAACGGGGCTAACAGGGGATGCTTCCCCGTTTGGCGGACCCAGTACTTC	CSVWNGANRGCFPVWRTQYF
-	TRBV19	-	TRBJ1-6	TGTGCCAGTAGTACGGGCTATAATTCACCCCTCCACTTT	CASSTGYNSPLHF
-	TRBV5-6	-	TRBJ2-5	TGTGCCAGCAGCTTGTTAACGGGGGATGAGACCCAGTACTTC	CASSLLTGDETQYF
-	TRBV5-1	-	TRBJ2-7	TGCGCCAGCAGCTTGGGCTCCCTTCCAGGGCGGTACGAGCAGTACTTC	CASSLGSLPGRYEQYF
-	TRBV18	-	TRBJ1-1	TGTGCCAGCTCACCACAGTGGGGCAGGTCGAACACTGAAGCTTTCTTT	CASSPQWGRSNTEAFF
-	TRBV19	few	TRBJ2-7	TGTGCCAGTAGTATGAAGTGGGGCAGCTCCTACGAGCAGTACTTC	CASSMKWGSSYEQYF
TRBD1	TRBV5-4	-	TRBJ2-7	TGTGCCAGCAGCTTAGGGACAGGACTCTACGAGCAGTACTTC	CASSLGTGLYEQYF
TRBD2	TRBV10-1	-	TRBJ2-1	TGCGCCAGCAGTGAGTCCCGCGGACTAGCGGGAGACAATGAGCAGTTCTTC	CASSESRGLAGDNEQFF
-	TRBV6-5	-	TRBJ2-7	TGTGCCAGCGGGGACTTCTTCTACGAGCAGTACTTC	CASGDFFYEQYF
TRBD2	TRBV6-4	-	TRBJ2-3	TGTGCCAGCAGTGACTCCCTAGCGGGCCCAACAAATGCGCAGTATTTT	CASSDSLAGPTNAQYF
TRBD1	TRBV10-3	-	TRBJ1-2	TGTGCCATCCCTGCTATGGACAGGGGAGCATCAAACTATGGCTACACCTTC	CAIPAMDRGASNYGYTF
-	TRBV5-1	-	TRBJ1-2	TGCGCCAGCAGCTTGGAGGGGGACCCCTATGGCTACACCTTC	CASSLEGDPYGYTF
TRBD1	TRBV27	-	TRBJ1-2	TGTGCCAGCAGCCACGACAGGGCCGGTCTTGGCTACACCTTC	CASSHDRAGLGYTF
-	TRBV7-9	few	TRBJ2-1	TGTGCCAGCAGCTCCTATGGAGCAGGGTCCGGGAATGAGCAGTTCTTC	CASSSYGAGSGNEQFF
TRBD2	TRBV19	-	TRBJ2-7	TGTGCCAGTAGTATGACCCCCGGGAGGGGCGAGCAGTACTTC	CASSMTPGRGEQYF
-	TRBV15	-	TRBJ1-4	TGTGCCACCAGCAGAGATCAGGCTTCAAATGAAAAACTGTTTTTT	CATSRDQASNEKLFF
TRBD1	TRBV14	-	TRBJ1-4	TGTGCCAGCAGCCAAGGACAGGGGTACGGGAAACTGTTTTTT	CASSQGQGYGKLFF
-	TRBV7-9	-	TRBJ1-2	TGTGCCAGCAGCTTAGTGCTACAGGCGTCCCATGGCTACACCTTC	CASSLVLQASHGYTF
TRBD1	TRBV7-9	once	TRBJ1-1	TGTGCCAGCAGCTTAGCCGGGACAGGTTGGCCTGAAGCTTTCTTT	CASSLAGTGWPEAFF
TRBD1	TRBV18	-	TRBJ1-5	TGTGCCAGCTCACCCACAGGGGGCTCTAGTCAGCCCCAGCATTTT	CASSPTGGSSQPQHF
TRBD1	TRBV5-6	-	TRBJ1-4	TGTGCCAGCAGCCCAGGGGGCAGGGGGCGCGGAAAAAATGAAAAACTGTTTTTT	CASSPGGRGRGKNEKLFF
TRBD1	TRBV28	-	TRBJ1-1	TGTGCCAGCAGTTCACAGGGGAGAGACACTGAAGCTTTCTTT	CASSSQGRDTEAFF
TRBD1	TRBV7-6	-	TRBJ2-2	TGTGCCAGCAGCTTGTCGGGACAGGGCGTCGGGGAGCTGTTTTTT	CASSLSGQGVGELFF
-	TRBV19	-	TRBJ1-2	TGTGCCAGTAGGCCGGGAGCCAAGGACTATGGCTACACCTTC	CASRPGAKDYGYTF
-	TRBV14	once	TRBJ2-5	TGTGCCAGCAGCCAAGAACTCCCACCGGGGACCCAGTACTTC	CASSQELPPGTQYF
-	TRBV5-1	few	TRBJ1-1	TGCGCCAGCAGCTTGGAGTTGGGGGGGGAGGAAGCTTTCTTT	CASSLELGGEEAFF
-	TRBV5-1	-	TRBJ1-1	TGCGCCAGCAGCGGAGGGGTGAACACTGAAGCTTTCTTT	CASSGGVNTEAFF
-	TRBV6-5	few	TRBJ1-2	TGTGCCAGCAGTTACCGGGCAGGGAAGGACTATGGCTACACCTTC	CASSYRAGKDYGYTF
TRBD1	TRBV29-1	-	TRBJ1-4	TGCACCGGAACCCCAGGGGGCAGTGAAAAGCTGTTTTTT	CTGTPGGSEKLFF
TRBD2	TRBV4-1	-	TRBJ2-1	TGCGCCAGCAGCCCCCTAGGCCAGCGGGAGGGCCGATTACGGTTCTTC	CASSPLGQREGRLRFF
-	TRBV28	-	TRBJ2-7	TGTGCCAGCAGTTTAAGACAGCAAGCCTACGAGCAGTACTTC	CASSLRQQAYEQYF
TRBD2	TRBV5-1	-	TRBJ2-7	TGCGCCAGCAGCCTAGCGGGAAGCGAGCAGTACTTC	CASSLAGSEQYF
-	TRBV27	-	TRBJ2-3	TGTGCCAGCACCCTGGGGCCCACAGATACGCAGTATTTT	CASTLGPTDTQYF
-	TRBV29-1	few	TRBJ2-5	TGCAGCGTTGACGGCAGGGGCGAGACCCAGTACTTC	CSVDGRGETQYF
TRBD2	TRBV13	-	TRBJ2-1	TGTGCCAGCAGCTCCGGGACTAGCGGGTTCTACAATGAGCAGTTCTTC	CASSSGTSGFYNEQFF
TRBD1	TRBV7-3	few	TRBJ1-1	TGTGCCAGCAGCTCGGGACAGCACACTGAAGCTTTCTTT	CASSSGQHTEAFF
TRBD1	TRBV28	-	TRBJ1-2	TGTGCCAGCAGTCCACCGGGACAGGGTTTTGACTATGGCTACACCTTC	CASSPPGQGFDYGYTF
TRBD2	TRBV10-1	once	TRBJ2-3	TGCGCCAGCAGCAAACCGGGACTAGCGGGGGATGGAGCAGATACGCAGTATTTT	CASSKPGLAGDGADTQYF
-	TRBV18	-	TRBJ2-7	TGTGCCAGCTCACTGTCGACACGCCGACACTTC	CASSLSTRRHF
TRBD2	TRBV6-6	-	TRBJ2-3	TGTGCCAGCAGTTACTTCCCGGGACTAGCGGGAGTGCATTTT	CASSYFPGLAGVHF
-	TRBV28	-	TRBJ1-2	TGTGCCAGCAGGGGATCGGGCCTCGGGGACTATGGCTACACCTTC	CASRGSGLGDYGYTF
TRBD1	TRBV7-9	-	TRBJ1-4	TGTGCCAGCAGCCCCGGGACAGGGCACGAAAAACTGTTTTTT	CASSPGTGHEKLFF
-	TRBV4-2	-	TRBJ2-3	TGTGCCAGCAGTTTAGGGGAAGTGGATACGCAGTATTTT	CASSLGEVDTQYF
TRBD2	TRBV6-1	-	TRBJ2-7	TGTGCCAGCAGGCTACTAGCGGGACCGGGGGAGCAGTACTTC	CASRLLAGPGEQYF
TRBD1	TRBV6-1	few	TRBJ1-5	TGTGCCAGCAGCAAGGACAGGGAGCCTTGGCCCCAGCATTTT	CASSKDREPWPQHF
-	TRBV9	-	TRBJ2-3	TGTGCCAGCAGCGGTCCGGGGGTTACAAACACAGATACGCAGTATTTT	CASSGPGVTNTDTQYF
-	TRBV6-5	-	TRBJ2-3	TGTGCCAGCAGCCGACCGGGAGATACGCAGTATTTT	CASSRPGDTQYF
-	TRBV6-5	few	TRBJ2-2	TGTGCCAGCAGTTGGGGCTACACCGGGGAGCTGTTTTTT	CASSWGYTGELFF
-	TRBV2	-	TRBJ2-2	TGTGCCAGCAGCATCTACTATAATTTTAACGCCGGGGAGCTGTTTTTT	CASSIYYNFNAGELFF
TRBD1	TRBV5-5	once	TRBJ1-5	TGTGCCAGCAGCATAGGACAGGGCAATCAGCCCCAGCATTTT	CASSIGQGNQPQHF